Listed below are T cell receptor beta chains from one sample, sequenced in a study of cytotoxic CD8 clonotypes in ibrutinib-treated CLL. The protocol was immunoSEQ multiplex PCR, while the TCRdb copy is restricted to in-frame clones and leaves out a portion. The sample has 50,000 to 65,000 clones, about 72% seen once. Sample: PBMCs, taken after 12 months of ibrutinib treatment. Receptor source: a human donor with chronic lymphocytic leukemia. The CDR3 runs from the conserved cysteine through the conserved F or W. D genes are given only for firm matches. Not every row has a clone size; where given, it reads once, few, many or a size class.

J | D | size | V | DNA | CDR3
TRBJ1-1 | TRBD1 | NA | TRBV5-3 | TGTGCCAGAAGCTTACAGGGGTTAGCTTTCTTT | CARSLQGLAFF
TRBJ2-4 | TRBD2 | NA | TRBV7-3 | TGTGCCAGCAGCTTGGGAGGGGCCAAAAACATTCAGTACTTC | CASSLGGAKNIQYF
TRBJ2-2 | TRBD1 | NA | TRBV30 | TGTGCCTGGAGTGTATCTAGGACAGGGGTCACCGGGGAGCTGTTTTTT | CAWSVSRTGVTGELFF
TRBJ2-3 | TRBD2 | NA | TRBV4-2 | TGTGCCAGCAGCCAAGATCTTGGGCTAGCGGGCACAGATACGCAGTATTTT | CASSQDLGLAGTDTQYF
TRBJ2-5 | TRBD2 | once | TRBV7-9 | TGTGCCAGCAGCTTGACGGGGGGACAAGAGACCCAGTACTTC | CASSLTGGQETQYF
TRBJ2-7 | NA | few | TRBV7-9 | TGTGCCAGCAGCTTAGGTGACCGGATCGTGGGCTACGAGCAGTACTTC | CASSLGDRIVGYEQYF
TRBJ1-1 | NA | NA | TRBV14 | TGTGCCAGCAGCCAAGTGGCGGGGTTCACTGAAGCTTTCTTT | CASSQVAGFTEAFF
TRBJ2-5 | NA | NA | TRBV6-6 | TGTGCCAGCAGTTACATAGCCCAAGAGACCCAGTACTTC | CASSYIAQETQYF
TRBJ1-3 | NA | few | TRBV2 | TGTGCCAGCAGTGAATTGTGGGGAGGAACCCCTTCTGGAAACACCATATATTTT | CASSELWGGTPSGNTIYF
TRBJ2-1 | NA | NA | TRBV29-1 | TGCAGCGCCGGCGGCTTAAACGCGGAGTATGAGCAGTTCTTC | CSAGGLNAEYEQFF
TRBJ2-7 | NA | NA | TRBV6-1 | TGTGCCAGCGTTCTTGAGGGATGGTACGAGCAGTACTTC | CASVLEGWYEQYF
TRBJ2-4 | TRBD2 | NA | TRBV14 | TGTGCCAGCAGCCCTCGGACTAGCGGGGGGAACATTCAGTACTTC | CASSPRTSGGNIQYF
TRBJ1-4 | NA | NA | TRBV15 | TGTGCCACCAGCACTAATGAAAAACTGTTTTTT | CATSTNEKLFF
TRBJ2-7 | TRBD2 | few | TRBV6-5 | TGTGCCAGCGCTAGGACTAGCGGCACCCTCCTCGAGCAGTACTTC | CASARTSGTLLEQYF